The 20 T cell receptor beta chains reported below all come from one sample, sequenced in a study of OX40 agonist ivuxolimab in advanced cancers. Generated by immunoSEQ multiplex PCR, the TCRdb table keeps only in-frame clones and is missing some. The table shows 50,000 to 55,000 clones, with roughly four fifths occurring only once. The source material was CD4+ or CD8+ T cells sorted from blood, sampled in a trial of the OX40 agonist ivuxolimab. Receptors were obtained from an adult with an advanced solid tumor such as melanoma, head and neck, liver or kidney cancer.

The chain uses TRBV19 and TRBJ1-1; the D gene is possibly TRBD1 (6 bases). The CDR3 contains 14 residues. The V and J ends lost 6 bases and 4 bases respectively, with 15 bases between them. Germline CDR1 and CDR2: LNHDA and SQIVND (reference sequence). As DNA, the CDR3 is TGTGCCAGTAGCGCTAGGGGGGAAGGCACTGAAGCTTTCTTT. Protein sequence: CASSARGEGTEAFF.

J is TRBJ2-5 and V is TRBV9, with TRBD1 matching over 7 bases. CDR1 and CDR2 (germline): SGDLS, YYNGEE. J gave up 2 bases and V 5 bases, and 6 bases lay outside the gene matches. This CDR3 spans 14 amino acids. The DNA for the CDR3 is TGTGCCAGCAGTGCCGGGACAGCACAAGAGACCCAGTACTTC. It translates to CASSAGTAQETQYF. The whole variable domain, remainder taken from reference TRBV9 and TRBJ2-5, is DSGVTQTPKHLITATGQRVTLRCSPRSGDLSVYWYQQSLDQGLQFLIQYYNGEERAKGNILERFSAQQFPDLHSELNLSSLELGDSALYFCASSAGTAQETQYFGPGTRLLVL.

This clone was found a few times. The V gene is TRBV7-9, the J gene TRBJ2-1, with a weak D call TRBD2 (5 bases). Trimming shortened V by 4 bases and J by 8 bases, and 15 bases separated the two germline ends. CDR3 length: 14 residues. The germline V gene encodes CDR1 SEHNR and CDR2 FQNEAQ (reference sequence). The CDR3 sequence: CASSSGLSFDEQFF. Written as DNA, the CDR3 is TGTGCCAGCAGCTCCGGACTTTCTTTCGATGAGCAGTTCTTC.

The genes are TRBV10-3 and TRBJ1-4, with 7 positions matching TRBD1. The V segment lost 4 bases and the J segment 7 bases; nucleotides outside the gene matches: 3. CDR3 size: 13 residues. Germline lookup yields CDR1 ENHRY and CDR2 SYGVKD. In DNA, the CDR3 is TGTGCCATCAGTGGTCGGGACAGTGAAAAACTGTTTTTT. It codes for CAISGRDSEKLFF.

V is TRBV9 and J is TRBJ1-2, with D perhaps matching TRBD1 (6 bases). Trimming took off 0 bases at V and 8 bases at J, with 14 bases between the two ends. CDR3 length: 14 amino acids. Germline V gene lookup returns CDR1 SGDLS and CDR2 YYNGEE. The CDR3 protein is CASSVGNREGGYTF. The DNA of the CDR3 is TGTGCCAGCAGCGTAGGTAACAGGGAAGGCGGCTACACCTTC. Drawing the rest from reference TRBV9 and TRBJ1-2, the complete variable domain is DSGVTQTPKHLITATGQRVTLRCSPRSGDLSVYWYQQSLDQGLQFLIQYYNGEERAKGNILERFSAQQFPDLHSELNLSSLELGDSALYFCASSVGNREGGYTFGSGTRLTVV.

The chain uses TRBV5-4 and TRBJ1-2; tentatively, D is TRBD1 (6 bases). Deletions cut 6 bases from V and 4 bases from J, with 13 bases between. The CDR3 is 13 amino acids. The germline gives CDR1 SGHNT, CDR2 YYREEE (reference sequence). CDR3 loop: CASKFNRAYGYTF. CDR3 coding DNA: TGTGCCAGCAAGTTTAACAGGGCCTATGGCTACACCTTC. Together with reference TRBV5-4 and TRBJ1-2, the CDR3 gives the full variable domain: ETGVTQSPTHLIKTRGQQVTLRCSSQSGHNTVSWYQQALGQGPQFIFQYYREEENGRGNFPPRFSGLQFPNYSSELNVNALELDDSALYLCASKFNRAYGYTFGSGTRLTVV.

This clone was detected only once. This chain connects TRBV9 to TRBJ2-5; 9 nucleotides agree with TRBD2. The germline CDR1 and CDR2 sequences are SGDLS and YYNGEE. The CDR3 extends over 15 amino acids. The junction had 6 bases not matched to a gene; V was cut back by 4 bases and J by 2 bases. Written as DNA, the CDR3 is TGTGCCAGCAGCTCCCGACTAGCGGCACAAGAGACCCAGTACTTC. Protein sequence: CASSSRLAAQETQYF.

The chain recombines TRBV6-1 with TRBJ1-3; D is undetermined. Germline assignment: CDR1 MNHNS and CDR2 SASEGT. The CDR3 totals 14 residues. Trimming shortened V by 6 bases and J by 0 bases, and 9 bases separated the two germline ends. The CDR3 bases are TGTGCCAGCAGGGCAGAGAGCTCTGGAAACACCATATATTTT. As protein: CASRAESSGNTIYF.

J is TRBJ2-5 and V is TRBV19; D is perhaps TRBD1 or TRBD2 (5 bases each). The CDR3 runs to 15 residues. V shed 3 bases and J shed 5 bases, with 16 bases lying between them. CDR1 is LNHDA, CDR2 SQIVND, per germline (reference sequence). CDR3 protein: CASSMFGAPGETQYF. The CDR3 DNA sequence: TGTGCCAGTAGTATGTTCGGGGCCCCGGGGGAGACCCAGTACTTC.

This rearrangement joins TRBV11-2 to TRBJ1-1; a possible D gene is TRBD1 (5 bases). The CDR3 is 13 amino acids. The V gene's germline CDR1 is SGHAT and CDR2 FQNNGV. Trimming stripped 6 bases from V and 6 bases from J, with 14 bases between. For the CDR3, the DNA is TGTGCCAGCAGTCGGGAGAGGGGCGCTGAAGCTTTCTTT. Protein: CASSRERGAEAFF.

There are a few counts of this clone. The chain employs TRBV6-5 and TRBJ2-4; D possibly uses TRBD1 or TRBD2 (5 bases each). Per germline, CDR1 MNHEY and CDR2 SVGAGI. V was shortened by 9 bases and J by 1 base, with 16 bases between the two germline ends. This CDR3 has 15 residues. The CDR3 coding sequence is TGTGCCAGTCTTCGTGAGGGGTTGGCCAAAAACATTCAGTACTTC. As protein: CASLREGLAKNIQYF.

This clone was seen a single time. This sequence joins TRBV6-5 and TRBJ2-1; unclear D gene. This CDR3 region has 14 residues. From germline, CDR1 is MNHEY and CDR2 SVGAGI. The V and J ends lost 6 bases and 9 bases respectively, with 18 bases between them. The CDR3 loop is CASRHTRSRFEQFF. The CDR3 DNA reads TGTGCCAGCAGGCACACGCGATCCCGGTTTGAGCAGTTCTTC.

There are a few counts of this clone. The CDR3 here is CASSREGSEPNQPQHF. CDR3 DNA sequence: TGTGCCAGCAGCCGTGAGGGTTCAGAACCGAATCAGCCCCAGCATTTT. The V and J genes are TRBV21-1 and TRBJ1-5. TRBV21-1 counts as a pseudogene. The CDR3 has 16 residues.

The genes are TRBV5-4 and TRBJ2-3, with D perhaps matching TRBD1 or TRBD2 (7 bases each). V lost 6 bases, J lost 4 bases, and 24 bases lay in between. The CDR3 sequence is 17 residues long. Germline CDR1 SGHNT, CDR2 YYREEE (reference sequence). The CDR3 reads CASTRGGWGQVADTQYF. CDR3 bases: TGTGCCAGCACCAGGGGGGGCTGGGGGCAGGTCGCAGATACGCAGTATTTT. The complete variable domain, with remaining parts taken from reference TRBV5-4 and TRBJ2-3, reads ETGVTQSPTHLIKTRGQQVTLRCSSQSGHNTVSWYQQALGQGPQFIFQYYREEENGRGNFPPRFSGLQFPNYSSELNVNALELDDSALYLCASTRGGWGQVADTQYFGPGTRLTVL.

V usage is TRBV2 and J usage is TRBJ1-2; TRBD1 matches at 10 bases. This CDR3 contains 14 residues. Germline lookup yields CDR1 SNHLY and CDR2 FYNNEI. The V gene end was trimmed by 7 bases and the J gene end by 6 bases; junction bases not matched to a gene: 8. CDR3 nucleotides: TGTGCCAGCACAGAGAGACAGGGGGCGGATGGCTACACCTTC. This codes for CASTERQGADGYTF.

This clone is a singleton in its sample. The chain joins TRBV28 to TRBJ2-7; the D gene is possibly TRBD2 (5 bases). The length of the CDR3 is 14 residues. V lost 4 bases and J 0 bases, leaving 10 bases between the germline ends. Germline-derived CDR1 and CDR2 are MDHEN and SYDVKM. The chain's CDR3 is CASSSTGSSYEQYF. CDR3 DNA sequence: TGTGCCAGCAGTTCCACGGGGAGCTCCTACGAGCAGTACTTC.

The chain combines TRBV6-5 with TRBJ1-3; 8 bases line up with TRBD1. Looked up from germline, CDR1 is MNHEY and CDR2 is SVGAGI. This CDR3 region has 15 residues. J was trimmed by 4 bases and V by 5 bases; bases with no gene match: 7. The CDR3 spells CASSRTGTGGNTIYF. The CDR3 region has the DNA TGTGCCAGCAGTAGGACAGGGACGGGGGGAAACACCATATATTTT.

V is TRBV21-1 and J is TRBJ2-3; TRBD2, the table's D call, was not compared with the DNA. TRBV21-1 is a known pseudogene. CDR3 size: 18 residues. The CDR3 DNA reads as TGTGCCAGCAGCAAAGAATGGAAATTAGCGGCTAGCACAGATACGCAGTATTTT. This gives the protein CASSKEWKLAASTDTQYF.

The CDR3 protein is CASRFGTGKSYEQYF. CDR3 nucleotides: TGTGCCAGTAGGTTCGGGACAGGGAAAAGCTACGAGCAGTACTTC. V and J are TRBV19 and TRBJ2-7; 9 positions agree with TRBD1. Germline values: CDR1 LNHDA, CDR2 SQIVND (reference sequence). V was pared by 6 bases and J by 3 bases, with 9 bases of the junction left unmatched. This CDR3 spans 15 amino acids.

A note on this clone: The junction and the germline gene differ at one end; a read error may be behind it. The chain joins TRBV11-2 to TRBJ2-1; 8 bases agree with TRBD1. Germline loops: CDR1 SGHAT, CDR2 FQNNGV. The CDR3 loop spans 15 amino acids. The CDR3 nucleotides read TGTGCCAGCAGCCCCGACAGGGGATCCTTCAATGAGCAGTTCTTC. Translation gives CASSPDRGSFNEQFF. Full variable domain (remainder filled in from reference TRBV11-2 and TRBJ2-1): EAGVAQSPRYKIIEKRQSVAFWCNPISGHATLYWYQQILGQGPKLLIQFQNNGVVDDSQLPKDRFSAERLKGVDSTLKIQPAKLEDSAVYLCASSPDRGSFNEQFFGPGTRLTVL.